These T cell receptor beta chains were read from a single sample in a study of T cells in Graves' hyperthyroidism and ophthalmopathy. Each CDR3 protein gets one entry after TCRdb re-called the multiplex PCR reads with MiXCR. This table holds around 340,000 distinct CDR3 sequences, under 25% found once. Sequencing used blood. These receptors were taken from a woman aged 45-60 years with Graves' hyperthyroidism. Each CDR3 is given with its conserved first and last residue. The order of the fields is V gene, J gene, CDR3 protein.

>TRBV5-5|TRBJ2-3
CASSSAPTDTQYF
>TRBV20-1|TRBJ2-7
CSATLGQPYEQYF
>TRBV11-2|TRBJ1-1
CASRPGYTNTEAFF
>TRBV5-8|TRBJ1-2
CASSPTFGSLANYGYTF
>TRBV5-1|TRBJ2-1
CASSPRLAGGYNEQFF
>TRBV11-2|TRBJ1-4
CASSLVGSNEKLFF
>TRBV19|TRBJ2-5
CASSIPIFGGEETQYF
>TRBV6-2/TRBV6-3|TRBJ2-7
CASSRYRQGASYEQYF
>TRBV6-5|TRBJ2-3
CASSYSSLAGVPDTQYF
>TRBV11-3|TRBJ1-3
CASSLAAWETIYF
>TRBV3-1|TRBJ1-1
CASSQRDRLTEAFF
>TRBV28|TRBJ2-7
CASSYGHYEQYF
>TRBV5-1|TRBJ2-1
CASSLPAAGGQGNEQFF
>TRBV11-2|TRBJ2-7
CASSLGLRDRGPNEQYF
>TRBV7-9|TRBJ2-3
CASSLVLAGVRENTQYF
>TRBV10-2|TRBJ1-2
CASRPGQAYGYTF
>TRBV5-6|TRBJ1-1
CASSPRPGAEAFF
>TRBV2|TRBJ2-2
CASSALFQNTGELFF
>TRBV10-3|TRBJ1-2
CAISDTTGSSYGYTF
>TRBV11-3|TRBJ1-1
CASSPPGTGGTEAFF
>TRBV7-2|TRBJ2-3
CASSFRGREELSTDTQYF
>TRBV9|TRBJ2-1
CASSPRTGGHSYNEQFF
>TRBV5-1|TRBJ1-4
CASSPFAGASTNEKLFF
>TRBV28|TRBJ2-5
CASIYHGGKETQYF
>TRBV19|TRBJ1-5
CASSIMGGSGNQPQHF
>TRBV30|TRBJ2-2
CAWSVLTGNTGELFF
>TRBV20-1|TRBJ1-6
CSARGTFTSSYNSPLHF
>TRBV29-1|TRBJ2-5
CSVEGQGQETQYF
>TRBV11-2|TRBJ2-5
CASSSSGGARETQYF
>TRBV27|TRBJ1-2
CASSFGGRSNYGYTF
>TRBV19|TRBJ2-3
CASSSSGMLPDTQYF
>TRBV7-8|TRBJ1-5
CASSPKAMDRRNQPQHF
>TRBV5-1|TRBJ2-3
CASDLGGSGADTQYF
>TRBV9|TRBJ2-3
CASSVAPGGPSDTQYF
>TRBV2|TRBJ2-2
CASSPGTSGAWGELFF
>TRBV3-1|TRBJ2-5
CASSQVLRETQYF
>TRBV2|TRBJ2-7
CASRPRLGGEQYF
>TRBV5-1|TRBJ1-4
CASRPGGREKLFF
>TRBV3-1|TRBJ1-2
CASSQTRRGGYTF
>TRBV28|TRBJ2-2
CASSLFGGGGELFF
>TRBV30|TRBJ1-2
CAWKFPGAWDGYTF
>TRBV30|TRBJ2-2
CAWCDRGTGELFF
>TRBV2|TRBJ2-1
CASDKDKTNEQFF
>TRBV6-2/TRBV6-3|TRBJ2-3
CASRLLGGSTDTQYF
>TRBV18|TRBJ2-7
CASSPPGLVNYEQYF
>TRBV9|TRBJ2-5
CASSDPGQIQETQYF
>TRBV7-9|TRBJ1-1
CASSQGDIGAFF